This T cell receptor (beta chain) stems from a study of T cells after yellow fever vaccination. Background on the study: SMART-Seq v4 Ultra Low Input prepared libraries from low-cell fractions.

The 5'RACE template-switching step produced TCR cDNA and added a universal primer site and UMIs. Via MiXCR, TCRdb re-called the 5' RACE reads, giving one row per CDR3 protein. The sample lists hundreds of thousands of distinct CDR3 sequences, 9% to 15% occurring once. Study conclusions and caveats: Post-booster repertoires again held most primary-vaccination clones (about 96% CD4, 80% to 90% CD8). The secondary response was weaker but peaked faster, day 5 versus 15.

Comment on this clonotype: What it binds is unknown.

The sequences come from PBMCs, collected on the day of the yellow fever booster vaccination. The clonotype comes from a man aged 30 to 45 who received the YFV17D yellow fever vaccine.

CDR3 in DNA: TGCAGTGGGGCTAGCGAGGTCGGGGCCCAGTACTTC. This sequence encodes CSGASEVGAQYF. This chain links TRBV20-1 with TRBJ2-5, with TRBD2 as a possible D gene (6 bases). Germline V gene sequence: CDR1 DFQATT, CDR2 SNEGSKA (reference sequence). The CDR3 is 12 amino acids. Trimming removed 7 bases from V and 9 bases from J, with 18 bases in between.